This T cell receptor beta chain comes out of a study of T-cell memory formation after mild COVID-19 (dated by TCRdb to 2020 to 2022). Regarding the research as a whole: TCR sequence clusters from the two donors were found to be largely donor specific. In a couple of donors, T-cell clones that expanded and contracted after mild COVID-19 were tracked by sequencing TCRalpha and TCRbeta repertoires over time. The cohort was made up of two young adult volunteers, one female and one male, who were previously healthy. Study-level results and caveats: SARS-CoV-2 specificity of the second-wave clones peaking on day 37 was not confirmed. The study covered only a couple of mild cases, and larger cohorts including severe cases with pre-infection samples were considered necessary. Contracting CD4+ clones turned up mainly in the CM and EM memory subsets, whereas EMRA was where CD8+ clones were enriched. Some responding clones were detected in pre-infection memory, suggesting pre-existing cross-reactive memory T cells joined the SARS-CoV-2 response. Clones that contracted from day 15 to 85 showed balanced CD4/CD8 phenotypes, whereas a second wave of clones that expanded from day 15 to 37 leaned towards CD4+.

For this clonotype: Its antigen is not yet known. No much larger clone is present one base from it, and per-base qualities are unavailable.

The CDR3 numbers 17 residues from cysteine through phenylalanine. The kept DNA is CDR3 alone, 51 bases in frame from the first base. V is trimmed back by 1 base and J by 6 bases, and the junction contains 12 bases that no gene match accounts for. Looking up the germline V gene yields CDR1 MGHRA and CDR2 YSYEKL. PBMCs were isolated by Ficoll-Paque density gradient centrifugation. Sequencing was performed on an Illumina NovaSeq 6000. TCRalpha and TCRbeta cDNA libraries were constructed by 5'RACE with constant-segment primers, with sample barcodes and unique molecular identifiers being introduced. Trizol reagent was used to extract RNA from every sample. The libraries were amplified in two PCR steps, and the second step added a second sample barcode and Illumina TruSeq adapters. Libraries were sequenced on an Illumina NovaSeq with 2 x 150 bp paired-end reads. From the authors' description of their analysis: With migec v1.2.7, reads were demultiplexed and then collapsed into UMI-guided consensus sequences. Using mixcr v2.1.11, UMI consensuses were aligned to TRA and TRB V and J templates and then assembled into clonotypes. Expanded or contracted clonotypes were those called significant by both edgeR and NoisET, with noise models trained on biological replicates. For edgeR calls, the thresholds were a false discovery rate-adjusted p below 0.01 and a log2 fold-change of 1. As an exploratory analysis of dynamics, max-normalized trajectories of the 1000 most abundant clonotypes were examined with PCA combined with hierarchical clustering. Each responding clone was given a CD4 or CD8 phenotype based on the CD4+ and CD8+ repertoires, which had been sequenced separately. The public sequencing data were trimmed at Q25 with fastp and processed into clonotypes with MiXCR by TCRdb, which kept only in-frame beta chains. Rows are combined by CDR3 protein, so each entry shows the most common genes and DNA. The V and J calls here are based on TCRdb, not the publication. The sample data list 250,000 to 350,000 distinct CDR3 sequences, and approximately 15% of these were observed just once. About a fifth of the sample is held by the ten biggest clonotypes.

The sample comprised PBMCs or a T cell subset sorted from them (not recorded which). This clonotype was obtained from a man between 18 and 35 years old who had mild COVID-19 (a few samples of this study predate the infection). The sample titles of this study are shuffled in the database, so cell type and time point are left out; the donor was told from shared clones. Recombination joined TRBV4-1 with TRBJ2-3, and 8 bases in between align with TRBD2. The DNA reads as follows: TGCGCCAGCAGCCAAGTGAAAGCGGGGGTAATATTTGATACGCAGTATTTT. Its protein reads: CASSQVKAGVIFDTQYF.